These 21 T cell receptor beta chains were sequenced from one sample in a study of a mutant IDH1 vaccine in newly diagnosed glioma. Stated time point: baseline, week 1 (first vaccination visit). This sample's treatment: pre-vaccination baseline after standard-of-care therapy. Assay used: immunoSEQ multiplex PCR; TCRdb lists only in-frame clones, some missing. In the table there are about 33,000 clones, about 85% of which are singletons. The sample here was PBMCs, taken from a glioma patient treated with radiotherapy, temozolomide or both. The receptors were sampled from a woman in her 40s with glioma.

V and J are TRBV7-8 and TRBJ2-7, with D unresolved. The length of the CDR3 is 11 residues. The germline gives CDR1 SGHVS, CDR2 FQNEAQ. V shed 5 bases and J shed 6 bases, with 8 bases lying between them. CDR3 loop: CASSKTGEQYF. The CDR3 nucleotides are TGTGCCAGCAGCAAGACGGGCGAGCAGTACTTC. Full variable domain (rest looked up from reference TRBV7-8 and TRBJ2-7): GAGVSQSPRYKVAKRGQDVALRCDPISGHVSLFWYQQALGQGPEFLTYFQNEAQLDKSGLPSDRFFAERPEGSVSTLKIQRTQQEDSAVYLCASSKTGEQYFGPGTRLTVT.

The CDR3 region has the DNA TGTGCCAGCGGAGGGGAGACCCAGTACTTC. Its translation is CASGGETQYF. The chain links TRBV14 to TRBJ2-5, with a possible D match to TRBD2 (6 bases). This CDR3 is 10 amino acids long. Germline V gene data show CDR1 as SGHDN and CDR2 as FVKESK. V was shortened by 8 bases and J by 5 bases, with 6 bases between the two germline ends.

DNA for the CDR3: TGCGCCAGCAGCCCTCGTCGACCCCCCGGGGAGCTGTTTTTT. Its translation is CASSPRRPPGELFF. The rearrangement uses TRBV4-3 and TRBJ2-2, with D unresolved. The CDR3 is 14 residues long. CDR1 is LGHNA, CDR2 YSLEER, per germline. Between the trimmed V and J ends, which lost 4 bases and 6 bases, there was a span of 12 bases.

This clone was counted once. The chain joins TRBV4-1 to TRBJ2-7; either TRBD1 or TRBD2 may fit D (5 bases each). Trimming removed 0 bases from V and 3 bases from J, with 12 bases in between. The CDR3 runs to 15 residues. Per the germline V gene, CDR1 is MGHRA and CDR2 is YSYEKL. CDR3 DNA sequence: TGCGCCAGCAGCCAAGATATGTGGGGGAACTACGAGCAGTACTTC. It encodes CASSQDMWGNYEQYF.

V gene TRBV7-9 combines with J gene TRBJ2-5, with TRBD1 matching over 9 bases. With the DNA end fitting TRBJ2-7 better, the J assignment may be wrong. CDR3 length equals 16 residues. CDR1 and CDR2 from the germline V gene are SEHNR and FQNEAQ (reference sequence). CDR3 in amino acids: CASSSGTGLLLYEQYF. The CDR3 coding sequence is TGTGCCAGCAGCTCGGGGACAGGGCTTTTACTCTACGAGCAGTACTTC.

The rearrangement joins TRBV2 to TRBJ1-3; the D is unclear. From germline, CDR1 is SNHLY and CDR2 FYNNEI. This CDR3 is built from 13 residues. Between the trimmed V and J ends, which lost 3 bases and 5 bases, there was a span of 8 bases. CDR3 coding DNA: TGTGCCAGCAGTGACGGATTAAGAAACACCATATATTTT. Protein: CASSDGLRNTIYF.

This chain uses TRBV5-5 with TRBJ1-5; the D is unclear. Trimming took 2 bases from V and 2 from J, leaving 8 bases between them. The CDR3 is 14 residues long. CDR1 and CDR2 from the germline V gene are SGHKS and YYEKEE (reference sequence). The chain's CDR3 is CASSLKVGNQPQHF. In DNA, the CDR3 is TGTGCCAGCAGCTTAAAGGTCGGCAATCAGCCCCAGCATTTT.

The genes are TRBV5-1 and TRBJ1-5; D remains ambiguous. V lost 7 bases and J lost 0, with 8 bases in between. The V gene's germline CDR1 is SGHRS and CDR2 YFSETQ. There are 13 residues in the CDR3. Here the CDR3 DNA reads TGCGCCAGCTCCGTAGATAGCAATCAGCCCCAGCATTTT. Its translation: CASSVDSNQPQHF.

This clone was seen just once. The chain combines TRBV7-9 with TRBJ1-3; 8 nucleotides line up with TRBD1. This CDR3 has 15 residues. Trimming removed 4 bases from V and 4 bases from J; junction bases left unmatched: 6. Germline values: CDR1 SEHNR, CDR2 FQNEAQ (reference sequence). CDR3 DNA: TGTGCCAGCAGCTCTACATGGGACAGGGGAAACACCATATATTTT. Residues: CASSSTWDRGNTIYF. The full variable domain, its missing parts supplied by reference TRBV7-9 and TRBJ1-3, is DTGVSQNPRHKITKRGQNVTFRCDPISEHNRLYWYRQTLGQGPEFLTYFQNEAQLEKSRLLSDRFSAERPKGSFSTLEIQRTEQGDSAMYLCASSSTWDRGNTIYFGEGSWLTVV.

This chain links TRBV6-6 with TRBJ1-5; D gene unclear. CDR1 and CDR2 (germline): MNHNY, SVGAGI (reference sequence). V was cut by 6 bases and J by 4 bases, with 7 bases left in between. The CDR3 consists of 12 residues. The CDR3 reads CASSTPNQPQHF. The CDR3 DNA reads TGTGCCAGCAGCACTCCAAATCAGCCCCAGCATTTT.

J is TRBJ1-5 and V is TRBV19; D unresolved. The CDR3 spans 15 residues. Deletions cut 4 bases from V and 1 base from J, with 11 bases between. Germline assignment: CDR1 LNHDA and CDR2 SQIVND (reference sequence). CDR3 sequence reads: CASSTFLGSNQPQHF. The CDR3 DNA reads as TGTGCCAGTAGTACCTTCCTAGGCAGCAATCAGCCCCAGCATTTT.

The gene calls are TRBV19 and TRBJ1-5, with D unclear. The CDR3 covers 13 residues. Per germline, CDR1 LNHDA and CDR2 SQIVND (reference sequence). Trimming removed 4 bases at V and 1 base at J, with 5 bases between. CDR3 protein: CASSKESNQPQHF. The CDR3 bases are TGTGCCAGTAGTAAGGAAAGCAATCAGCCCCAGCATTTT.

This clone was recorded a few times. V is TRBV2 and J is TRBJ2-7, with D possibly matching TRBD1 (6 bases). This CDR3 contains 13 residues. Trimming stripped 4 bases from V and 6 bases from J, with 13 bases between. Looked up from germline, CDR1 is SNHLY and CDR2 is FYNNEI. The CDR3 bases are TGTGCCAGCAGTGGGGTCAGGGGTCGCGAGCAGTACTTC. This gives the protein CASSGVRGREQYF.

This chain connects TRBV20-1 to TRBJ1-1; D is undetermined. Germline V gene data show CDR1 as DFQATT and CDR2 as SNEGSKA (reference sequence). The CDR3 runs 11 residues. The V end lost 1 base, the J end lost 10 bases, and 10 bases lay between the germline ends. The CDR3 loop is CSARVVAIAFF. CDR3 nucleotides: TGCAGTGCTAGAGTAGTAGCGATAGCTTTCTTT.

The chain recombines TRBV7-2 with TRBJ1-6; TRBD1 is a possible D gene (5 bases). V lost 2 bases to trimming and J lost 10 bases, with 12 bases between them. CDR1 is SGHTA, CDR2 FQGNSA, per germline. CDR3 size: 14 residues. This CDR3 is CASSLRGVWSPLHF. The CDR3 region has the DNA TGTGCCAGCAGCTTACGGGGCGTTTGGTCACCCCTCCACTTT.

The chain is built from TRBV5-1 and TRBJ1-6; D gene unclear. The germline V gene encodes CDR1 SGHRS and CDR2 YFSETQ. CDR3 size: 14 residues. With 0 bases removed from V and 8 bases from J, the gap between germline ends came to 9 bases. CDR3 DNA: TGCGCCAGCAGCTTGGGGGGTTCTGATTCACCCCTCCACTTT. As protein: CASSLGGSDSPLHF. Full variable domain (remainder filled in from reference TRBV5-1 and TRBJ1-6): KAGVTQTPRYLIKTRGQQVTLSCSPISGHRSVSWYQQTPGQGLQFLFEYFSETQRNKGNFPGRFSGRQFSNSRSEMNVSTLELGDSALYLCASSLGGSDSPLHFGNGTRLTVT.

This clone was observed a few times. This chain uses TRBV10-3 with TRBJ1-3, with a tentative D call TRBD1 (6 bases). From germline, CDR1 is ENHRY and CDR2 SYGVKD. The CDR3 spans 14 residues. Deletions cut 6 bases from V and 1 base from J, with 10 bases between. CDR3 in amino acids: CAIRSTGSGNTIYF. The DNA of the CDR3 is TGTGCCATCAGATCGACAGGATCTGGAAACACCATATATTTT.

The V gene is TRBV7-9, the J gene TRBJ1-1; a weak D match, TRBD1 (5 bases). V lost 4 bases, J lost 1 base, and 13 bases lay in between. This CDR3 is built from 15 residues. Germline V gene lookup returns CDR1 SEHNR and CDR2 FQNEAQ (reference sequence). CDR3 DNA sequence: TGTGCCAGCAGCTCCCGGACAAACACGAACACTGAAGCTTTCTTT. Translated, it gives CASSSRTNTNTEAFF.

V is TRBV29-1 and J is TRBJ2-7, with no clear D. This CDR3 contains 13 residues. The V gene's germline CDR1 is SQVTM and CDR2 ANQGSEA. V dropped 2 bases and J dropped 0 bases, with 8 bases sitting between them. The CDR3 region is CSVERPNSYEQYF. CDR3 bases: TGCAGCGTTGAAAGGCCGAACTCCTACGAGCAGTACTTC.

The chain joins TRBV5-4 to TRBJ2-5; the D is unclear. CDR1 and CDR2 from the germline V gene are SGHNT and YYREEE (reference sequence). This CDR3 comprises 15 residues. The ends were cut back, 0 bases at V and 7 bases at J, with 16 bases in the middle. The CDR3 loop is CASSLDSARSGTQYF. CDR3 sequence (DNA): TGTGCCAGCAGCTTGGACTCGGCTAGATCCGGGACCCAGTACTTC. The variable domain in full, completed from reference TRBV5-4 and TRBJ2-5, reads ETGVTQSPTHLIKTRGQQVTLRCSSQSGHNTVSWYQQALGQGPQFIFQYYREEENGRGNFPPRFSGLQFPNYSSELNVNALELDDSALYLCASSLDSARSGTQYFGPGTRLLVL.

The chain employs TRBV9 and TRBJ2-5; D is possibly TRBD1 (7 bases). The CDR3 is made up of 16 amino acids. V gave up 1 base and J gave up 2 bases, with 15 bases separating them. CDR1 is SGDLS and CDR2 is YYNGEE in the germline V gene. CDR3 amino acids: CASSVQGGLAQETQYF. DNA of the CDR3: TGTGCCAGCAGCGTACAGGGGGGACTGGCACAAGAGACCCAGTACTTC.